A selection of T cell receptor beta chains follows, all from one sample in a study of identical twins. TCRdb re-analysed the 5' RACE reads in MiXCR, keeping a single row per CDR3 protein. This repertoire shows roughly 220,000 distinct CDR3 sequences, 6.5% to 8% found once; its top ten account for approximately 14%. These same records also appear under a second study, on T cells expressing NK-cell markers.

Material for sequencing was CD8+ T cells sorted from blood. These receptors originate from a woman in her late teens or twenties in good health. Both conserved end residues are part of each CDR3. D genes are given only for firm matches. Clone size appears in some rows only: once, few, many, or a class for an expanded clone.

CDR3,DNA,J,D,V,size
CSARGPTYEQYF,TGCAGTGCTCGGGGTCCAACCTACGAGCAGTACTTC,TRBJ2-7,.,TRBV20-1,few
CASMDEGYTGELFF,TGTGCCAGCATGGATGAGGGGTACACCGGGGAGCTGTTTTTT,TRBJ2-2,.,TRBV2,.
CASGRGPTDTQYF,TGTGCCAGCGGCCGGGGGCCCACAGATACGCAGTATTTT,TRBJ2-3,.,TRBV12-3/TRBV12-4,few
CASSLGTSGSQAGEQYF,TGTGCCAGCTCGCTAGGGACTAGCGGGAGTCAGGCGGGCGAGCAGTACTTC,TRBJ2-7,TRBD2,TRBV18,many
CASMLPGEKFF,TGTGCCAGCATGCTTCCCGGGGAGAAGTTCTTC,TRBJ2-1,.,TRBV7-2,many
CASKLQGAGGYTF,TGTGCCAGCAAACTTCAGGGGGCTGGTGGCTACACCTTC,TRBJ1-2,TRBD1,TRBV5-6,.
CSVEGGGTGELFF,TGCAGCGTTGAAGGGGGAGGCACCGGGGAGCTGTTTTTT,TRBJ2-2,.,TRBV29-1,many
CSVIRDRAVDTQYF,TGCAGCGTGATCCGGGACAGGGCGGTAGATACGCAGTATTTT,TRBJ2-3,TRBD1,TRBV29-1,many
CASSRWTADEQYF,TGTGCCAGCAGTCGTTGGACAGCCGACGAGCAGTACTTC,TRBJ2-7,.,TRBV5-5,.
CASSLPSNGYEQYF,TGTGCCAGCAGCTTGCCTTCAAATGGCTACGAGCAGTACTTC,TRBJ2-7,.,TRBV5-6,many
CASSQEWELTDTQYF,TGTGCCAGCAGCCAAGAATGGGAACTCACAGATACGCAGTATTTT,TRBJ2-3,.,TRBV4-2,many
CSVLALGELFF,TGCAGCGTACTAGCCCTGGGGGAGCTGTTTTTT,TRBJ2-2,.,TRBV29-1,many
CSARDHGAKPGELFF,TGCAGTGCTAGAGACCACGGGGCTAAACCCGGGGAGCTGTTTTTT,TRBJ2-2,.,TRBV20-1,many
CASSVELAGGQETQYF,TGTGCCAGCAGCGTAGAACTAGCGGGGGGCCAGGAGACCCAGTACTTC,TRBJ2-5,TRBD2,TRBV9,few
CASSESGGDTDTQYF,TGTGCCAGCAGCGAAAGCGGGGGGGACACAGATACGCAGTATTTT,TRBJ2-3,TRBD2,TRBV9,.
CSARGREVYYNEQFF,TGCAGTGCTAGAGGCCGGGAGGTATATTACAATGAGCAGTTCTTC,TRBJ2-1,TRBD2,TRBV20-1,few
CASSPWPGELFF,TGTGCCAGCAGCCCCTGGCCCGGGGAGCTGTTTTTT,TRBJ2-2,.,TRBV11-2,.
CASSPGGTTTDTQYF,TGTGCCAGCAGCCCTGGGGGGACTACCACAGATACGCAGTATTTT,TRBJ2-3,TRBD2,TRBV7-9,many
CASSLLGGDTQYF,TGTGCCAGCAGCTTACTCGGTGGCGATACGCAGTATTTT,TRBJ2-3,.,TRBV7-3,.
CASSPGGGDPYGYTF,TGTGCCAGCAGCCCAGGAGGCGGGGACCCGTATGGCTACACCTTC,TRBJ1-2,.,TRBV7-9,.
CASSHGSGTTYEQYF,TGCGCCAGCAGCCACGGATCAGGAACAACCTACGAGCAGTACTTC,TRBJ2-7,.,TRBV4-3,many
CASSPLSGTDTQYF,TGTGCCAGCAGCCCCCTTAGCGGCACAGATACGCAGTATTTT,TRBJ2-3,.,TRBV6-1,many
CASSHPTSGPQDNEQFF,TGTGCCAGCAGCCACCCGACTAGCGGCCCCCAGGATAATGAGCAGTTCTTC,TRBJ2-1,TRBD2,TRBV3-1,few
CSGRTVTRPEQYF,TGCAGTGGACGGACAGTAACTCGCCCCGAGCAGTACTTC,TRBJ2-7,.,TRBV20-1,.
CASSPLGGDYNEQFF,TGTGCCAGCAGCCCCCTGGGGGGGGACTACAATGAGCAGTTCTTC,TRBJ2-1,TRBD2,TRBV5-5,many
CASETVQEGQKETQYF,TGTGCCAGCGAGACGGTACAGGAAGGACAGAAAGAGACCCAGTACTTC,TRBJ2-5,.,TRBV6-1,few
CASSVVAGGRNTGELFF,TGTGCCAGCAGCGTAGTAGCGGGGGGTCGGAACACCGGGGAGCTGTTTTTT,TRBJ2-2,TRBD2,TRBV9,few
CASHTGGHTEAFF,TGTGCCAGCCACACAGGGGGCCACACTGAAGCTTTCTTT,TRBJ1-1,TRBD1,TRBV6-2/TRBV6-3,.
CATAHRGGTEAFF,TGTGCCACCGCTCACAGGGGGGGAACTGAAGCTTTCTTT,TRBJ1-1,TRBD1,TRBV15,few
CASEGAMSDTQYF,TGTGCCAGTGAGGGGGCCATGTCAGATACGCAGTATTTT,TRBJ2-3,TRBD1,TRBV5-4,.
CSALTGENTGELFF,TGCAGTGCCTTGACAGGAGAGAACACCGGGGAGCTGTTTTTT,TRBJ2-2,.,TRBV20-1,.
CASSVGGAVLGEQYF,TGTGCCAGCAGCGTAGGCGGCGCCGTTCTAGGCGAGCAGTACTTC,TRBJ2-7,.,TRBV9,.
CASSLRGRGVNEQFF,TGTGCCAGCAGCCTACGCGGCCGAGGGGTGAATGAGCAGTTCTTC,TRBJ2-1,.,TRBV3-1,.
CAISDGYYEQYF,TGTGCCATCAGTGACGGATACTACGAGCAGTACTTC,TRBJ2-7,.,TRBV10-3,few
CASSRTGASTDTQYF,TGTGCCAGCTCAAGGACAGGGGCGAGCACAGATACGCAGTATTTT,TRBJ2-3,TRBD1,TRBV18,.
CASSQDGGGAADTQYF,TGTGCCAGCAGCCAAGACGGTGGGGGGGCGGCAGATACGCAGTATTTT,TRBJ2-3,.,TRBV3-1,.
CSAGLSGSLGEQYF,TGCAGTGCTGGGCTTTCGGGATCCCTGGGGGAGCAGTACTTC,TRBJ2-7,.,TRBV20-1,many
CASSIGSEQFF,TGTGCCAGCAGCATTGGGAGTGAGCAGTTCTTC,TRBJ2-1,.,TRBV7-9,many
CASGLVKQSSYEQYF,TGTGCTAGTGGTTTGGTAAAACAGAGCTCCTACGAGCAGTACTTC,TRBJ2-7,.,TRBV12-5,few
CASSPAGRIPYNSPLHF,TGTGCCAGCAGCCCCGCCGGACGGATCCCGTATAATTCACCCCTCCACTTT,TRBJ1-6,.,TRBV12-3/TRBV12-4,many
CASSNIGPPTDTQYF,TGTGCCAGCAGTAATATAGGACCCCCCACAGATACGCAGTATTTT,TRBJ2-3,.,TRBV7-9,.
CAWGWDGDSNQPQHF,TGTGCCTGGGGGTGGGACGGAGATAGCAATCAGCCCCAGCATTTT,TRBJ1-5,.,TRBV30,.
CAISEWEGSNTEAFF,TGTGCCATCAGTGAGTGGGAGGGGTCGAACACTGAAGCTTTCTTT,TRBJ1-1,.,TRBV10-3,.